The 30 T cell receptor beta chains below all came from one sample that was sequenced in a study of blood T cell repertoires in COVID-19. The data were produced by immunoSEQ multiplex PCR, yet TCRdb's version contains in-frame clones alone and is incomplete. The top ten hold approximately 6.6% of the sample, which has thousands of clones, 88% seen once. The sample comprised peripheral blood. These receptors all come from a woman aged 45 to 65 with active or convalescent COVID-19.

The gene calls are TRBV3-1 (or the pseudogene TRBV3-2) and TRBJ1-2, with D perhaps matching TRBD1 (5 bases). V lost 2 bases, J lost 0 bases, and 10 bases lay in between. Germline V CDR1 and CDR2: LGHDT, YNNKEL (reference sequence). CDR3 length: 15 amino acids. CDR3 coding DNA: TGTGCCAGCAGCCAAAGGGGAGGGGCTAACTATGGCTACACCTTC. It translates to CASSQRGGANYGYTF.

The rearrangement uses TRBV7-6 and TRBJ1-4; 7 bases are a match to TRBD1. The CDR3 loop spans 16 amino acids. J gave up 0 bases and V 2 bases, and 3 bases lay outside the gene matches. The germline V gene encodes CDR1 SGHVS and CDR2 FNYEAQ. CDR3 sequence (DNA): TGTGCCAGCAGCTTACGGGACAGATCAACTAATGAAAAACTGTTTTTT. It translates to CASSLRDRSTNEKLFF. The complete variable domain, with remaining parts taken from reference TRBV7-6 and TRBJ1-4, reads GAGVSQSPRYKVTKRGQDVALRCDPISGHVSLYWYRQALGQGPEFLTYFNYEAQQDKSGLPNDRFSAERPEGSISTLTIQRTEQRDSAMYRCASSLRDRSTNEKLFFGSGTQLSVL.

This clone has only one observation. The V call is TRBV7-2, the J call TRBJ1-2; TRBD1 might be the D (5 bases). Germline CDR1 and CDR2: SGHTA and FQGNSA. V shed 1 base and J shed 4 bases, with 16 bases lying between them. This CDR3 comprises 16 residues. The CDR3 DNA follows: TGTGCCAGCAGCTTAGTGGCGGGGGGTAGTTCCTATGGCTACACCTTC. Translated: CASSLVAGGSSYGYTF.

V is TRBV27 and J is TRBJ2-3; TRBD2 agrees at 9 bases. Germline CDR1 MNHEY, CDR2 SMNVEV (reference sequence). The trim removed 3 bases at V and 0 bases at J, leaving 4 bases unmatched. The CDR3 spans 16 residues. The CDR3 loop is CASSFRLAASTDTQYF. The CDR3 bases are TGTGCCAGCAGTTTCCGACTAGCGGCCAGCACAGATACGCAGTATTTT.

The V gene is TRBV2, the J gene TRBJ1-4; 11 bases map to TRBD1. The germline V gene has CDR1 SNHLY and CDR2 FYNNEI. CDR3 length: 14 amino acids. The ends lost 6 bases at V and 5 bases at J; junction bases unmatched: 2. The DNA for the CDR3 is TGTGCCAGCAGAAGGGACAGGGGGAATGAAAAACTGTTTTTT. This encodes CASRRDRGNEKLFF.

The CDR3 sequence: CASSFYGSTDTQYF. The CDR3 DNA sequence: TGTGCCAGCAGTTTTTACGGGAGCACAGATACGCAGTATTTT. The chain couples TRBV28 to TRBJ2-3; D gene unclear. CDR1 is MDHEN, CDR2 SYDVKM, per germline. Trimming removed 3 bases at V and 0 bases at J, with 7 bases between. The CDR3 runs to 14 residues.

This chain uses TRBV7-2 with TRBJ1-5; D unresolved. With 3 bases removed from V and 5 bases from J, the gap between germline ends came to 8 bases. This CDR3 spans 13 amino acids. Looked up from germline, CDR1 is SGHTA and CDR2 is FQGNSA. In DNA, the CDR3 is TGTGCCAGCAGCTTTTTATTAGATCAGCCCCAGCATTTT. Translated: CASSFLLDQPQHF.

This clone was detected once. This rearrangement joins TRBV7-9 to TRBJ2-7, with 7 nucleotides matching TRBD2. Germline CDR1 is SEHNR and CDR2 is FQNEAQ (reference sequence). This CDR3 contains 15 residues. Trimming at V came to 5 bases and at J to 4 bases, leaving 11 bases not matched to a gene. This CDR3 reads CASSPPGLKIYEQYF. The CDR3 bases are TGTGCCAGCAGCCCACCGGGACTAAAGATTTACGAGCAGTACTTC.

This chain joins TRBV19 and TRBJ1-6, with TRBD1 identical over 10 bases. There are 15 residues in the CDR3. The germline V gene has CDR1 LNHDA and CDR2 SQIVND (reference sequence). V lost 3 bases to trimming and J lost 8 bases; unmatched junction nucleotides: 4. The CDR3 sequence is CASSIHGTGDSPLHF. In DNA form, the CDR3 reads TGTGCCAGTAGTATCCACGGGACAGGGGATTCACCCCTCCACTTT.

With regard to this clone: One end of the junction varies from germline; a read error may be responsible. V usage is TRBV10-2 and J usage is TRBJ2-2; weak D call: TRBD1 (5 bases). Germline loops: CDR1 WSHSY, CDR2 SAAADI. The CDR3 is made up of 19 amino acids. In DNA form, the CDR3 reads TGCGCCAGCAGCGAGTCTCACCCTCTCAGGGATTCGAACACCGGGGAGCTGTTTTTT. This codes for CASSESHPLRDSNTGELFF.

The J gene is TRBJ1-5, the V gene TRBV19; no reliable D call. Germline V gene lookup returns CDR1 LNHDA and CDR2 SQIVND (reference sequence). V was pared by 5 bases and J by 1 base, with 12 bases between. CDR3 length: 15 residues. CDR3 sequence: CASSFRGESNQPQHF. CDR3 nucleotides: TGTGCCAGTAGTTTCCGCGGGGAAAGCAATCAGCCCCAGCATTTT. Variable domain in full (rest from reference TRBV19 and TRBJ1-5): DGGITQSPKYLFRKEGQNVTLSCEQNLNHDAMYWYRQDPGQGLRLIYYSQIVNDFQKGDIAEGYSVSREKKESFPLTVTSAQKNPTAFYLCASSFRGESNQPQHFGDGTRLSIL.

This clone was seen only once. CDR3 region: CASFLDGGSTEAFF. The DNA of the CDR3 is TGTGCCAGCTTCCTTGATGGGGGGAGTACTGAAGCTTTCTTT. The chain recombines TRBV6-5 with TRBJ1-1; D perhaps matches TRBD1 (5 bases). The ends were cut back, 8 bases at V and 5 bases at J, with 18 bases in the middle. From germline, CDR1 is MNHEY and CDR2 SVGAGI. There are 14 residues in the CDR3.

The chain is built from TRBV6-2 or TRBV6-3 and TRBJ2-7; 10 nucleotides line up with TRBD2. The trim removed 5 bases at V and 1 base at J, leaving 2 bases unmatched. The length of the CDR3 is 14 residues. Germline CDR1 MNHEY, CDR2 SVGEGT. CDR3 nucleotide sequence: TGTGCCAGCAGTGAGACTAGCGGGTCCTACGAGCAGTACTTC. It encodes CASSETSGSYEQYF.

The V and J genes are TRBV9 and TRBJ1-6; 10 bases align to TRBD1. The V gene end was trimmed by 0 bases and the J gene end by 9 bases; junction bases not matched to a gene: 6. Germline assignment: CDR1 SGDLS and CDR2 YYNGEE. CDR3 length equals 16 residues. The DNA of the CDR3 is TGTGCCAGCAGCGTAGAGTACGGACAGGGGGTTTCACCCCTCCACTTT. This encodes CASSVEYGQGVSPLHF.

This chain links TRBV11-3 with TRBJ2-3, with unresolved D. The CDR3 is 14 residues long. Germline V gene data show CDR1 as SGHNT and CDR2 as YENEEA. The V gene lost 5 bases and the J gene lost 2 bases, with 11 bases spanning the gap. This CDR3 reads CASSQPRHTDTQYF. The CDR3 coding sequence is TGTGCCAGCAGCCAGCCCAGGCACACAGATACGCAGTATTTT.

The chain carries TRBV29-1 and TRBJ1-1, with D possibly TRBD1 on 5 matching bases. Germline values: CDR1 SQVTM, CDR2 ANQGSEA. Trimming pared 5 bases from V and 4 bases from J, leaving 17 bases between. The CDR3 spans 14 residues. CDR3 region: CSVRGGGTFTEAFF. The CDR3, as DNA: TGCAGCGTTCGGGGGGGAGGGACGTTCACTGAAGCTTTCTTT.

The chain recombines TRBV7-2 with TRBJ2-3, with a tentative D call TRBD2 (5 bases). V lost 5 bases, J lost 4 bases, and 7 bases lay in between. CDR1 is SGHTA, CDR2 FQGNSA, per germline. This CDR3 is 12 amino acids long. DNA of the CDR3: TGTGCCAGCAGCGCCGGGGCAGATACGCAGTATTTT. Protein sequence: CASSAGADTQYF.

The rearrangement joins TRBV10-2 to TRBJ2-1, with a weak D call TRBD2 (6 bases). The V gene's germline CDR1 is WSHSY and CDR2 SAAADI. V lost 6 bases and J 7 bases, leaving 16 bases between the germline ends. The CDR3 length is 14 residues. Here the CDR3 DNA reads TGCGCCAGCAGGGACTGGGACTTTTCTAATGAGCAGTTCTTC. Translation: CASRDWDFSNEQFF.

The V gene is TRBV14, the J gene TRBJ2-5; 9 bases map to TRBD1. The CDR3 sequence is 15 residues long. V trimming: 4 bases; J trimming: 5 bases; junction bases outside the gene matches: 8. Germline CDR1 reads SGHDN; CDR2 reads FVKESK. In DNA form, the CDR3 reads TGTGCCAGCAGCCTCACGACAGGGGGAGGGGAGACCCAGTACTTC. The encoded protein is CASSLTTGGGETQYF.

This clone has just one count. The chain recombines TRBV9 with TRBJ2-5; D may be TRBD1 (7 bases). This CDR3 is built from 16 residues. The germline CDR1 and CDR2 sequences are SGDLS and YYNGEE. Trimming removed 0 bases at V and 5 bases at J, with 17 bases between. For the CDR3, the DNA is TGTGCCAGCAGCGTAGCAGGGGGAGGTAGCCCGGAGACCCAGTACTTC. Protein: CASSVAGGGSPETQYF.

Remarks on this clone: The junction and the germline gene differ at one end; a read error may be behind it. The chain links TRBV6-1 to TRBJ2-4; TRBD1 matches at 7 bases. This CDR3 has 18 amino acids. Germline lookup yields CDR1 MNHNS and CDR2 SASEGT. The CDR3 DNA reads TGTGCCAGCATTGAAGAAACAGGGGAAGGGTTAGCCAAAAACATTCAGTACTTC. Translating it yields CASIEETGEGLAKNIQYF.

The rearrangement uses TRBV10-3 and TRBJ2-3; D not certain. Germline V lookup: CDR1 ENHRY, CDR2 SYGVKD. This CDR3 is built from 12 residues. V was clipped by 4 bases and J by 3 bases, with 5 bases between them. In DNA form, the CDR3 reads TGTGCCATCAGTGCCGGGACAGATACGCAGTATTTT. The encoded protein is CAISAGTDTQYF.

This sequence joins TRBV24-1 and TRBJ1-1; 10 nucleotides line up with TRBD1. Germline loops: CDR1 KGHDR, CDR2 SFDVKD. The CDR3 length is 16 residues. J lost 5 bases, V lost 2 bases, and 7 bases had no gene match. The DNA for the CDR3 is TGTGCCACCAGTGATTCGGCGGGACAGGGGCGGACTGAAGCTTTCTTT. Translated, it gives CATSDSAGQGRTEAFF.

The gene calls are TRBV28 and TRBJ2-7, with D perhaps TRBD1 (6 bases). The CDR3 is made up of 11 amino acids. Germline V lookup: CDR1 MDHEN, CDR2 SYDVKM. V was clipped by 3 bases and J by 10 bases, with 10 bases between them. CDR3 residues: CASSFRGFQYF. The CDR3 nucleotides are TGTGCCAGCAGTTTTAGGGGGTTTCAGTACTTC. The variable domain in full, completed from reference TRBV28 and TRBJ2-7, reads DVKVTQSSRYLVKRTGEKVFLECVQDMDHENMFWYRQDPGLGLRLIYFSYDVKMKEKGDIPEGYSVSREKKERFSLILESASTNQTSMYLCASSFRGFQYFGPGTRLTVT.

This chain links TRBV4-3 with TRBJ2-1; D is perhaps TRBD1 (6 bases). V was shortened by 1 base and J by 4 bases, with 17 bases between the two germline ends. The CDR3 totals 17 residues. CDR1 is LGHNA, CDR2 YSLEER, per germline. The CDR3 here is CASSQAWTGTTYNEQFF. CDR3 coding DNA: TGCGCCAGCAGCCAAGCTTGGACCGGGACAACTTACAATGAGCAGTTCTTC.

In nucleotides, the CDR3 is TGCGCCAGCAGTCGCGGGACAGGGAAGGACACTGAAGCTTTCTTT. Translation gives CASSRGTGKDTEAFF. The V and J genes are TRBV4-3 and TRBJ1-1, with 9 bases lining up with TRBD1. CDR1 LGHNA and CDR2 YSLEER come from the germline V gene. J was trimmed by 3 bases and V by 6 bases; bases with no gene match: 8. The CDR3 has 15 amino acids.

The chain carries TRBV7-9 and TRBJ2-5; 8 nucleotides align to TRBD2. The germline V gene has CDR1 SEHNR and CDR2 FQNEAQ (reference sequence). The CDR3 has 14 amino acids. The junction had 5 bases not matched to a gene; V was cut back by 3 bases and J by 5 bases. The CDR3, as DNA: TGTGCCAGCAGCTTGGTTACTAGCGGTGAGACCCAGTACTTC. This codes for CASSLVTSGETQYF.

The rearrangement joins TRBV29-1 to TRBJ1-4, with D possibly being TRBD1 (6 bases). V lost 7 bases to trimming and J lost 8 bases, with 20 bases between them. The germline CDR1 and CDR2 sequences are SQVTM and ANQGSEA. This CDR3 is built from 14 residues. The CDR3 region is CSAATQGMLEKLFF. DNA for the CDR3: TGCAGCGCAGCGACACAGGGAATGTTGGAAAAACTGTTTTTT.

This clone was seen a few times. This chain connects TRBV6-2 or TRBV6-3 to TRBJ2-3; no firm D call. V dropped 2 bases and J dropped 0 bases, with 12 bases sitting between them. Germline V CDR1 and CDR2: MNHEY, SVGEGT. This CDR3 is 16 amino acids long. The CDR3 DNA reads as TGTGCCAGCAGTTACCTTTCCCGTTATAGCACAGATACGCAGTATTTT. This sequence encodes CASSYLSRYSTDTQYF.

Only a few counts were recorded for this clone. V is TRBV19 and J is TRBJ1-2; 7 nucleotides align to TRBD1. This CDR3 contains 15 residues. Per germline, CDR1 LNHDA and CDR2 SQIVND (reference sequence). J was trimmed by 4 bases and V by 5 bases; bases with no gene match: 10. CDR3 bases: TGTGCCAGTAGTGATACTCCGGGACAGATCTATGGCTACACCTTC. Its protein product is CASSDTPGQIYGYTF.